These 28 T cell receptor beta chains share one sample of origin, sequenced in a study of shared clonotypes between healthy human individuals. Using immunoSEQ multiplex PCR, the repertoire was profiled, and TCRdb retains in-frame clones only, with some absent. The profile covers 2 million to 3 million clones, with about 92% appearing a single time and under 0.15% taken by the ten largest. Input material: naive CD4+ T cells sorted from blood. As to subset: CD45RA+ positively selected. Source of these receptors: a young man in good health.

The J gene is TRBJ2-3, the V gene TRBV13; TRBD2 agrees at 14 bases. Trimming removed 5 bases from V and 2 bases from J; junction bases left unmatched: 6. Germline V gene sequence: CDR1 PRHDT, CDR2 FYEKMQ (reference sequence). CDR3 length: 17 residues. CDR3 region: CASSAGLAGAYTDTQYF. Here the CDR3 DNA reads TGTGCCAGCAGCGCGGGACTAGCGGGAGCATACACAGATACGCAGTATTTT.

The V call is TRBV27, the J call TRBJ1-6, with D unclear. Germline lookup yields CDR1 MNHEY and CDR2 SMNVEV (reference sequence). With 0 bases removed from V and 11 bases from J, the gap between germline ends came to 11 bases. This CDR3 region has 14 residues. In nucleotides, the CDR3 is TGTGCCAGCAGTTTATCTCGGGCATCAACACCCCTCCACTTT. This sequence encodes CASSLSRASTPLHF.

CDR3 protein: CASSLDGTAVGETQYF. As DNA, the CDR3 is TGTGCCAGCAGCTTAGACGGGACAGCGGTAGGAGAGACCCAGTACTTC. The V gene is TRBV7-2, the J gene TRBJ2-5, with TRBD1 matching over 7 bases. Germline V gene lookup returns CDR1 SGHTA and CDR2 FQGNSA. The CDR3 contains 16 residues. With 1 base clipped from V and 4 bases from J, the junction kept 9 bases outside the gene matches.

Note on this clone: One end of the junction varies from germline; a read error may be responsible. The chain couples TRBV30 to TRBJ2-1; TRBD1 or TRBD2 may be the D gene (5 bases each). The germline V gene encodes CDR1 GTSNPN and CDR2 SVGIG (reference sequence). CDR3 length: 15 residues. The CDR3 DNA reads as TGTGCCTGGAGTGCCTTGGGGGTCTCCTACGATGAGCAGTTCTTC. Translation gives CAWSALGVSYDEQFF.

This clone came up a few times. The J gene is TRBJ1-1, the V gene TRBV30; D gene unclear. The V gene's germline CDR1 is GTSNPN and CDR2 SVGIG (reference sequence). V gave up 1 base and J gave up 3 bases, with 12 bases separating them. The CDR3 contains 14 residues. The CDR3 sequence is CAWSEIRQHTEAFF. In DNA, the CDR3 is TGTGCCTGGAGTGAGATTAGGCAACACACTGAAGCTTTCTTT.

CDR3 in DNA: TGTGCCAGCAGCTTCGGACAGGGGAATGCGCCCCAGTACTTC. It specifies CASSFGQGNAPQYF. The J gene is TRBJ2-5, the V gene TRBV7-9, with 9 bases identical to TRBD1. The CDR3 runs to 14 residues. The germline V gene has CDR1 SEHNR and CDR2 FQNEAQ (reference sequence). J gave up 9 bases and V 3 bases, and 8 bases lay outside the gene matches.

The chain joins TRBV7-9 to TRBJ2-1, with TRBD2 as a possible D gene (5 bases). Looked up from germline, CDR1 is SEHNR and CDR2 is FQNEAQ (reference sequence). V was shortened by 5 bases and J by 9 bases, with 14 bases between the two germline ends. The CDR3 has 13 amino acids. The CDR3 region has the DNA TGTGCCAGCAGCCGTGAGGGCAACGGTGAGCAGTTCTTC. It translates to CASSREGNGEQFF.

The CDR3 protein is CASRGDTTLSGYTF. The CDR3 bases are TGTGCCAGCAGGGGGGACACGACCCTTTCTGGCTACACCTTC. This rearrangement joins TRBV6-1 to TRBJ1-2; D possibly corresponds to TRBD1 (6 bases). This CDR3 is built from 14 residues. Germline V CDR1 and CDR2: MNHNS, SASEGT. V gave up 6 bases and J gave up 7 bases, with 18 bases separating them.

About this clone itself: Other DNA variants within this sample encode the same CDR3. J is TRBJ2-5 and V is TRBV5-1, with 8 bases aligning to TRBD2. Trimming at V came to 0 bases and at J to 2 bases, leaving 3 bases not matched to a gene. Germline CDR1 reads SGHRS; CDR2 reads YFSETQ. The CDR3 has 15 residues. CDR3: CASSLAGGFQETQYF. The DNA for the CDR3 is TGCGCCAGCAGCTTGGCGGGGGGGTTTCAAGAGACCCAGTACTTC.

The chain has TRBV5-1 and TRBJ1-4; 7 bases are shared with TRBD1. Looked up from germline, CDR1 is SGHRS and CDR2 is YFSETQ. The CDR3 consists of 16 residues. V shed 2 bases and J 3 bases; nucleotides not matched to a gene: 7. The DNA for the CDR3 is TGCGCCAGCAGCTTCGGAGGGGGCACTGCTAATGAAAAACTGTTTTTT. This encodes CASSFGGGTANEKLFF.

The rearrangement uses TRBV7-8 and TRBJ1-1, with D unclear. The CDR3 contains 15 residues. Germline values: CDR1 SGHVS, CDR2 FQNEAQ. V gave up 6 bases and J gave up 1 base, with 15 bases separating them. The CDR3 reads CASSYERQANTEAFF. In nucleotides, the CDR3 is TGTGCCAGCAGTTATGAGCGTCAGGCGAACACTGAAGCTTTCTTT. The whole variable domain, filled in from reference TRBV7-8 and TRBJ1-1, reads GAGVSQSPRYKVAKRGQDVALRCDPISGHVSLFWYQQALGQGPEFLTYFQNEAQLDKSGLPSDRFFAERPEGSVSTLKIQRTQQEDSAVYLCASSYERQANTEAFFGQGTRLTVV.

The chain employs TRBV11-2 and TRBJ2-5; 8 bases fit TRBD1. The CDR3 is 15 amino acids. The ends lost 0 bases at V and 5 bases at J; junction bases unmatched: 5. The germline CDR1 and CDR2 sequences are SGHAT and FQNNGV. CDR3 sequence (DNA): TGTGCCAGCAGCTTAGAGGGACAGGCCAAGGAGACCCAGTACTTC. The encoded protein is CASSLEGQAKETQYF.

The J gene is TRBJ2-7, the V gene TRBV30; D might be TRBD2 (6 bases). V shed 3 bases and J shed 2 bases, with 14 bases lying between them. The CDR3 is made up of 14 amino acids. The V gene's germline CDR1 is GTSNPN and CDR2 SVGIG (reference sequence). The CDR3 here is CAWRTPGATYEQYF. The CDR3 DNA sequence: TGTGCCTGGAGAACTCCGGGAGCGACCTACGAGCAGTACTTC.

The J gene is TRBJ1-6, the V gene TRBV30; 7 bases match TRBD1. Trimming cost V 3 bases and J 3 bases; bases outside gene matches: 8. Germline CDR1 is GTSNPN and CDR2 is SVGIG (reference sequence). The CDR3 totals 16 residues. CDR3 residues: CAWSADRSFYNSPLHF. DNA for the CDR3: TGTGCCTGGAGCGCGGACAGGTCCTTCTATAATTCACCCCTCCACTTT.

The V call is TRBV10-3, the J call TRBJ2-5, with 7 bases fitting TRBD1. Losses at the gene ends were 8 bases for V and 4 bases for J; bases not matched to a gene: 7. The CDR3 covers 13 residues. From germline, CDR1 is ENHRY and CDR2 SYGVKD. The CDR3, as DNA: TGTGCCATCCGACAGGGCTTAGGAGAGACCCAGTACTTC. Residues: CAIRQGLGETQYF.

The chain recombines TRBV27 with TRBJ1-2, with TRBD1 matching over 7 bases. CDR1 MNHEY and CDR2 SMNVEV come from the germline V gene (reference sequence). The CDR3 loop spans 16 amino acids. Unmatched junction bases numbered 12, after V lost 5 bases and J lost 3 bases. The CDR3 DNA sequence: TGTGCCAGCAGTCCCTATTTGGAGGGGGCCTACTATGGCTACACCTTC. Residues: CASSPYLEGAYYGYTF.

The V and J genes are TRBV5-4 and TRBJ2-3; a weak D match, TRBD1 (6 bases). The CDR3 consists of 15 residues. V was trimmed by 4 bases and J by 2 bases, leaving 14 bases between them. Germline values: CDR1 SGHNT, CDR2 YYREEE (reference sequence). CDR3 nucleotides: TGTGCCAGCAGCCGACTGGACAGACCCACAGATACGCAGTATTTT. Translating gives CASSRLDRPTDTQYF.

The J gene is TRBJ2-7, the V gene TRBV15; either TRBD1 or TRBD2 may fit D (5 bases each). The CDR3 contains 15 residues. V lost 1 base and J 5 bases, leaving 15 bases between the germline ends. Looked up from germline, CDR1 is LNHNV and CDR2 is YYDKDF (reference sequence). CDR3 nucleotide sequence: TGTGCCACCAGCAGAGGGGGGTTACTCAGCGACGAGCAGTACTTC. Protein sequence: CATSRGGLLSDEQYF. Using reference TRBV15 and TRBJ2-7 for the parts outside the CDR3, the full variable domain is DAMVIQNPRYQVTQFGKPVTLSCSQTLNHNVMYWYQQKSSQAPKLLFHYYDKDFNNEADTPDNFQSRRPNTSFCFLDIRSPGLGDTAMYLCATSRGGLLSDEQYFGPGTRLTVT.

The V call is TRBV5-1, the J call TRBJ1-1; 12 bases fit TRBD1. V lost 4 bases to trimming and J lost 5 bases; unmatched junction nucleotides: 6. In germline, CDR1 is SGHRS, CDR2 YFSETQ. This CDR3 has 15 amino acids. CDR3 coding DNA: TGCGCCAGCAGCCTAGGGACAGGGGGCTATACTGAAGCTTTCTTT. Its translation is CASSLGTGGYTEAFF.

The CDR3 bases are TGTGCCAGCAGTTACTCCGGAGCCGTCGGAGCCTACGAGCAGTACTTC. This gives the protein CASSYSGAVGAYEQYF. The rearrangement joins TRBV6-6 to TRBJ2-7; D gene unclear. V dropped 0 bases and J dropped 2 bases, with 14 bases sitting between them. The CDR3 consists of 16 residues. Germline V lookup: CDR1 MNHNY, CDR2 SVGAGI (reference sequence).

The chain links TRBV5-1 to TRBJ2-1; a possible D gene is TRBD2 (5 bases). This CDR3 is built from 13 residues. V dropped 0 bases and J dropped 7 bases, with 8 bases sitting between them. Germline loops: CDR1 SGHRS, CDR2 YFSETQ. CDR3 in DNA: TGCGCCAGCAGCTTGGGGACTCGGAATGAGCAGTTCTTC. Translated: CASSLGTRNEQFF.

The chain couples TRBV5-1 to TRBJ2-5, with TRBD1 matching over 9 bases. V gave up 5 bases and J gave up 2 bases; unmatched junction bases: 7. Per germline, CDR1 SGHRS and CDR2 YFSETQ. The CDR3 length is 15 residues. CDR3 nucleotides: TGCGCCAGCAGTTCCGGGACAGGGCAACAAGAGACCCAGTACTTC. Translated: CASSSGTGQQETQYF.

As regards this clone: In the same sample, other DNA sequences code for this CDR3. The chain links TRBV10-3 to TRBJ1-5; D is undetermined. V lost 0 bases, J lost 1 base, and 4 bases lay in between. This CDR3 is 14 amino acids long. The V gene's germline CDR1 is ENHRY and CDR2 SYGVKD. The CDR3 loop reads CAISESGSNQPQHF. The DNA of the CDR3 is TGTGCCATCAGTGAGTCAGGCAGCAATCAGCCCCAGCATTTT.

The chain combines TRBV7-8 with TRBJ1-4; D possibly corresponds to TRBD1 (5 bases). Germline-derived CDR1 and CDR2 are SGHVS and FQNEAQ. V lost 5 bases, J lost 8 bases, and 24 bases lay in between. This CDR3 comprises 17 residues. The CDR3 coding sequence is TGTGCCAGCAGCCCAGTGGCGGACTTTTCGGGGGGAGAAAAACTGTTTTTT. As protein: CASSPVADFSGGEKLFF.

The rearrangement joins TRBV5-4 to TRBJ2-5; 8 bases agree with TRBD1. CDR1 is SGHNT, CDR2 YYREEE, per germline (reference sequence). This CDR3 region has 14 residues. V was pared by 1 base and J by 5 bases, with 4 bases of the junction left unmatched. The CDR3 protein is CASSLQGARETQYF. CDR3 DNA: TGTGCCAGCAGCTTGCAGGGGGCCAGGGAGACCCAGTACTTC. The full variable domain, rest sourced from reference TRBV5-4 and TRBJ2-5, is ETGVTQSPTHLIKTRGQQVTLRCSSQSGHNTVSWYQQALGQGPQFIFQYYREEENGRGNFPPRFSGLQFPNYSSELNVNALELDDSALYLCASSLQGARETQYFGPGTRLLVL.

The rearrangement links TRBV6-1 to TRBJ2-3; 8 bases line up with TRBD2. CDR3 length: 17 residues. The J segment lost 2 bases and the V segment lost 1 base, leaving 8 bases of the junction unmatched. In germline, CDR1 is MNHNS, CDR2 SASEGT. This CDR3 is CASSEGWSAGVTDTQYF. In DNA form, the CDR3 reads TGTGCCAGCAGTGAAGGATGGTCAGCGGGAGTCACAGATACGCAGTATTTT.

The J gene is TRBJ2-1, the V gene TRBV19; perhaps TRBD2 as D (6 bases). V shed 7 bases and J shed 5 bases, with 21 bases lying between them. Germline V gene sequence: CDR1 LNHDA, CDR2 SQIVND (reference sequence). The CDR3 sequence is 16 residues long. The chain's CDR3 is CASTMSSGRINNEQFF. The CDR3, as DNA: TGTGCCAGTACTATGTCATCCGGGAGAATCAACAATGAGCAGTTCTTC.

This rearrangement joins TRBV21-1 to TRBJ1-6; the table's D call of TRBD1 was not tested on the DNA. TRBV21-1 is labeled a pseudogene. This CDR3 has 17 amino acids. The CDR3 is CASSKVRGKHENSPLHF. DNA for the CDR3: TGTGCCAGCAGCAAAGTCAGGGGGAAGCATGAGAATTCACCCCTCCACTTT.